This T cell receptor beta chain was retrieved from a study of siplizumab effects on memory and regulatory T cells. Roughly 100,000 TCR templates underwent assay in each sample. Data came from immunoSEQ multiplex PCR; TCRdb stores just in-frame clones and leaves some out. The sample records 100,000 or so clones, 80% to 95% being singletons. Findings and caveats of the study: Unstimulated subsets contained matches for only a minor fraction of alloreactive clones.

Concerning this clone itself: The antigen is undetermined.

CDR3 size: 11 residues. The germline gives CDR1 DFQATT, CDR2 SNEGSKA (reference sequence). V lost 5 bases to trimming and J lost 10 bases, with 11 bases between them. This sequence originates from a human donor in good health. Some clones in this sample may be carry-over from other donors' samples. The sequenced material came from CD4+ T cells sorted from blood. The J gene is TRBJ1-4, the V gene TRBV20-1; D is perhaps TRBD1 (6 bases). For the CDR3, the DNA is TGCAGTGCTTACAGGGCGGGAAAACTGTTTTTT. It codes for CSAYRAGKLFF.